The clone carrying this T cell receptor (beta chain) was detected a few times. The sample originates from a study of human T cells and chemical hapten exposure. Individual cDNA molecules received unique molecular identifiers in the library. TCRdb re-analysed the 5' RACE reads in MiXCR, keeping a single row per CDR3 protein. The sample has about 81,000 distinct CDR3 sequences, less than 9.5% seen once. Trimming pared 3 bases from V and 0 bases from J, leaving 8 bases between. CDR3 length: 14 amino acids. Germline CDR1 reads WSHSY; CDR2 reads SAAADI. Extraction of total RNA was performed on unfractionated whole blood.

The rearrangement uses TRBV10-2 and TRBJ1-1, with a tentative D call TRBD1 (5 bases). This TCR came from a male donor in good health. The CDR3 DNA reads as TGCGCCAGCAGTGATGGGGGGATGAACACTGAAGCTTTCTTT. Its protein product is CASSDGGMNTEAFF.